This entry features one TCR beta chain sequence. Membership in each cohort depended on participant-reported clinical history. In Cohort 3, a recovered donor had either two negative PCRs, clearance, or symptom resolution. This sample is part of a study of blood T cell repertoires in COVID-19. At the level of the study: The samples span acute and convalescent COVID-19 from the United States, Italy and Spain. From T cells, B-cell-depleted T cells, or PBMCs came the material, which was cDNA or gDNA.

The data were produced by immunoSEQ multiplex PCR, yet TCRdb's version contains in-frame clones alone and is incomplete. The table includes around 20,000 clones, about 91% detected once. CDR1 and CDR2 from the germline V gene are SGHRS and YFSETQ. The CDR3 extends over 16 amino acids. With 3 bases removed from V and 3 bases from J, the gap between germline ends came to 18 bases. The origin of this receptor is a woman younger than 45 who had recovered from COVID-19. This rearrangement joins TRBV5-1 to TRBJ2-5; tentatively, D is TRBD1 (6 bases). The sample comprised PBMCs or T cells enriched from blood (not recorded which). The CDR3 sequence: CASSSEAGVREETQYF. The DNA for the CDR3 is TGCGCCAGCAGCTCGGAGGCAGGGGTGAGGGAAGAGACCCAGTACTTC.